This T cell receptor beta chain comes out of a study of beta chain features in type 1 diabetes. Study-wide results and caveats: People with Type 1 diabetes carried modestly yet significantly shorter TCRB CDR3s in all four CD4+ subsets.

Central memory, naive, regulatory and stem cell-like memory CD4+ cells were sorted by CD45RO/CCR7/CD25/CD127/CD95/CD27. This clone was counted a few times. No antigen is known for it. The CDR3 spans 13 residues. Germline V gives CDR1 SGHAT, CDR2 FQNNGV. V was pared by 5 bases and J by 0 bases, with 4 bases between. The study reverse transcribed the entire isolated RNA, so it sequenced expressed TCRB transcripts. Produced via immunoSEQ multiplex PCR; TCRdb's table is partial and in-frame only. The sample lists 600,000 or so clones; around an eighth were seen once. The chain combines TRBV11-2 with TRBJ2-2; D call uncertain. Source material: naive CD4+ T cells from blood. This sequence originates from a man between 18 and 29 years old with type 1 diabetes. In nucleotides, the CDR3 is TGTGCCAGCAGCGTCCCGAACACCGGGGAGCTGTTTTTT. This encodes CASSVPNTGELFF.